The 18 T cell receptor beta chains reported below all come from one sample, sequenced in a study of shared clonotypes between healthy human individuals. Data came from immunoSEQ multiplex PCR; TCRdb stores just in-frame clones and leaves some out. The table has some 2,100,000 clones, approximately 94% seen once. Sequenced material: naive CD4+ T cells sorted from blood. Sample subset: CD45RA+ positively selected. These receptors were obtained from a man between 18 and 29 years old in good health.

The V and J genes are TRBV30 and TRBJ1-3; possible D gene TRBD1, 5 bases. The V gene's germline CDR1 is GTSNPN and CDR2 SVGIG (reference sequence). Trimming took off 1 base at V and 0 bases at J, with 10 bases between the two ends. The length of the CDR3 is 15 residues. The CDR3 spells CAWSAGSSSGNTIYF. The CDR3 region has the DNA TGTGCCTGGAGTGCAGGGTCAAGCTCTGGAAACACCATATATTTT.

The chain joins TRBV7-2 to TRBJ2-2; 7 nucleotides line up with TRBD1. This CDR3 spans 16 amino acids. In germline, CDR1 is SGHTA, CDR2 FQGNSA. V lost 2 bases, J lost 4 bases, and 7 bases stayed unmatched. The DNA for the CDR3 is TGTGCCAGCAGCTTACAAGGGGGCTCGGGCACCGGGGAGCTGTTTTTT. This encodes CASSLQGGSGTGELFF.

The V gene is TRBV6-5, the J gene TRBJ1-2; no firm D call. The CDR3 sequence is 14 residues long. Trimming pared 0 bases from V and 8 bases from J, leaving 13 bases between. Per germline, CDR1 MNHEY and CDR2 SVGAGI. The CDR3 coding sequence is TGTGCCAGCAGTTACTCGGGGATCAGAGAAGGCTACACCTTC. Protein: CASSYSGIREGYTF.

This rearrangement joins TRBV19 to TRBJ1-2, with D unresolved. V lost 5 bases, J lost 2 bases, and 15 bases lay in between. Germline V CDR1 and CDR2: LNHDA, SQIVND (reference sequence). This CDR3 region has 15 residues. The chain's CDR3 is CASSDVGRANYGYTF. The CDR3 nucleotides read TGTGCCAGTAGTGACGTAGGACGGGCGAACTATGGCTACACCTTC. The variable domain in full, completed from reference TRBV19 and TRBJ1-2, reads DGGITQSPKYLFRKEGQNVTLSCEQNLNHDAMYWYRQDPGQGLRLIYYSQIVNDFQKGDIAEGYSVSREKKESFPLTVTSAQKNPTAFYLCASSDVGRANYGYTFGSGTRLTVV.

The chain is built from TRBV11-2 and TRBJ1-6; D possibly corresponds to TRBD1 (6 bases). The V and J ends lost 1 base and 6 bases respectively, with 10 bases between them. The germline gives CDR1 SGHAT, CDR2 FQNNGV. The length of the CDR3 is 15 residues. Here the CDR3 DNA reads TGTGCCAGCAGCTTAGCGCAGGGGACTAATTCACCCCTCCACTTT. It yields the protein CASSLAQGTNSPLHF.

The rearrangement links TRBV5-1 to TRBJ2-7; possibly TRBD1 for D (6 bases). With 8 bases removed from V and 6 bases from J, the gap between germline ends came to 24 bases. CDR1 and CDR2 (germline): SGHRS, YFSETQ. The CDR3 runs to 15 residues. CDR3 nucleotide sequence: TGCGCCAGTCGAGTAGTGGCAGGGGTTCCGGGCGAGCAGTACTTC. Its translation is CASRVVAGVPGEQYF.

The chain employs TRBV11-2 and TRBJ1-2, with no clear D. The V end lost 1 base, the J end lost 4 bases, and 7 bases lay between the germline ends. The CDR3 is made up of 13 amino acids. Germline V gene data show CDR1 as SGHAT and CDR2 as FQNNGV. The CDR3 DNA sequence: TGTGCCAGCAGCTTAGGGCAGTTCTATGGCTACACCTTC. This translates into CASSLGQFYGYTF.

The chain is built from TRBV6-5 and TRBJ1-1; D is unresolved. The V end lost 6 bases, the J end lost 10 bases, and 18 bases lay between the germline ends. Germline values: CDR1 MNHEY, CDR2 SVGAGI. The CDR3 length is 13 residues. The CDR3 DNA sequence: TGTGCCAGCAGACCCGGGCCCACCCTTCGAGCTTTCTTT. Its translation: CASRPGPTLRAFF.

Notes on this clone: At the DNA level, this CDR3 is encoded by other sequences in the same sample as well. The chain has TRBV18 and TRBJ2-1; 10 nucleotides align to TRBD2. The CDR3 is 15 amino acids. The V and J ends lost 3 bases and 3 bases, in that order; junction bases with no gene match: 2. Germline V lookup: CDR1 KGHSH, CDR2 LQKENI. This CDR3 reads CASSPLAGVYNEQFF. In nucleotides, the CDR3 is TGTGCCAGCTCACCTCTAGCGGGGGTCTACAATGAGCAGTTCTTC.

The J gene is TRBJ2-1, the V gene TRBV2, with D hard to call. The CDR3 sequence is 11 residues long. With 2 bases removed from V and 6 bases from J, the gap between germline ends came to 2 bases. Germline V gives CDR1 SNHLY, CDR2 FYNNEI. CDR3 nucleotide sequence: TGTGCCAGCAGTGAACTCAATGAGCAGTTCTTC. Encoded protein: CASSELNEQFF.

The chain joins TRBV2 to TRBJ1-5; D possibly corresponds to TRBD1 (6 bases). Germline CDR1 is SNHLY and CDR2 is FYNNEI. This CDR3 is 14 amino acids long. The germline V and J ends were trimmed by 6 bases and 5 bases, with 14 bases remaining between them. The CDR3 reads CASRIDRTDQPQHF. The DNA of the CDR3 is TGTGCCAGCAGAATAGACAGGACAGATCAGCCCCAGCATTTT.

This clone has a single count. CDR3 nucleotides: TGTGCCAGCAGCTCCGGAGTTTGGGACTCAAACGAGCAGTACTTC. This codes for CASSSGVWDSNEQYF. This chain joins TRBV11-2 and TRBJ2-7, with D tentatively TRBD2 (6 bases). The CDR3 is made up of 15 amino acids. The V and J ends lost 4 bases and 5 bases respectively, with 18 bases between them. The germline CDR1 and CDR2 sequences are SGHAT and FQNNGV.

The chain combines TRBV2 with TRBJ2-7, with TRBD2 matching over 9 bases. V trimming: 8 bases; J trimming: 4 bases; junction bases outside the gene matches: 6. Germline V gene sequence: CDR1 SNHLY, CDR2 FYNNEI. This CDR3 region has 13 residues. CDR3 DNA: TGTGCCAGCCCGCTAGCGGGATTGTACGAGCAGTACTTC. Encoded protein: CASPLAGLYEQYF.

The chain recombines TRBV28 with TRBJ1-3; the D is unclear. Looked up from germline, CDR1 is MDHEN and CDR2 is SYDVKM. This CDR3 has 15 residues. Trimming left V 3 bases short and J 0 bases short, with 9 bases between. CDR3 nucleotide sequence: TGTGCCAGCAGTTTTTGGCGGGACTCTGGAAACACCATATATTTT. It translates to CASSFWRDSGNTIYF.

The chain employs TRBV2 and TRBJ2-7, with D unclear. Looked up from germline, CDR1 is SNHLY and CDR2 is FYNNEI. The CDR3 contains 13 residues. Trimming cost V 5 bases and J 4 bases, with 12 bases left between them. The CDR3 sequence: CASSSGRTYEQYF. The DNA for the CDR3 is TGTGCCAGCAGTTCGGGTCGCACTTACGAGCAGTACTTC. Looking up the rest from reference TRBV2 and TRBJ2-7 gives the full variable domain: EPEVTQTPSHQVTQMGQEVILRCVPISNHLYFYWYRQILGQKVEFLVSFYNNEISEKSEIFDDQFSVERPDGSNFTLKIRSTKLEDSAMYFCASSSGRTYEQYFGPGTRLTVT.

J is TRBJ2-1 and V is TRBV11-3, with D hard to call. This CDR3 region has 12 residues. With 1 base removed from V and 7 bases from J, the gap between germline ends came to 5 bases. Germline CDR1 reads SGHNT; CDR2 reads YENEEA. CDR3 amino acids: CASSLAPNEQFF. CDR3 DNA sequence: TGTGCCAGCAGCTTAGCACCAAATGAGCAGTTCTTC.

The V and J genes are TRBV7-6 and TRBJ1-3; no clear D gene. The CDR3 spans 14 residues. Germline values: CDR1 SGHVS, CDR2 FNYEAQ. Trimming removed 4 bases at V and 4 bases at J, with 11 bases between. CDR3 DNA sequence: TGTGCCAGCAGCTCAACCATTGGGGGAAACACCATATATTTT. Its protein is CASSSTIGGNTIYF.

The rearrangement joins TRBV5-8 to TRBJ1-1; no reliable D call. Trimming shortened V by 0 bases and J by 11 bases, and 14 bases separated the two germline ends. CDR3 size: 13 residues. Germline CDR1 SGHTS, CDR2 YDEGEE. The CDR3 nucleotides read TGTGCCAGCAGCTTGGAAGGCGTACCGGGGGCTTTCTTT. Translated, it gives CASSLEGVPGAFF.